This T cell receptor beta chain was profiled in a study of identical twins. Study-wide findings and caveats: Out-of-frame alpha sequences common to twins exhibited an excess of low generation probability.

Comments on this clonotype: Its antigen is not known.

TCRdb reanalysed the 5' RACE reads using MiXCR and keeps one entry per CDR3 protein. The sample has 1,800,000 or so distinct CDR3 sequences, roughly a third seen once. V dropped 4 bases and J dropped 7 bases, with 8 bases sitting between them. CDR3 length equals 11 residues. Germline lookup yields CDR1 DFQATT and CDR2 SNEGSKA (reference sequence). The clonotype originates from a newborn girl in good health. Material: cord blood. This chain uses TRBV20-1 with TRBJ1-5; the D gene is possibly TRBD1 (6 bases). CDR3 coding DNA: TGCAGTGCTATGGGGGGCCAGCCCCAGCATTTT. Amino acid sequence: CSAMGGQPQHF.